This TCR beta chain was captured in a study of OX40 agonist ivuxolimab in advanced cancers. This clone was seen only once. Produced via immunoSEQ multiplex PCR; TCRdb's table is partial and in-frame only. The sample comprises tens of thousands of clones, around 83% of which are singletons, and less than 3.5% rests with the top ten. The CDR3 is 15 amino acids. CDR1 is KGHSH, CDR2 LQKENI, per germline. The V and J ends lost 3 bases and 4 bases respectively, with 15 bases between them. The sample consisted of CD4+ or CD8+ T cells sorted from blood, taken in a trial of the OX40 agonist ivuxolimab. This clonotype was sampled from an adult with an advanced solid tumor such as melanoma, head and neck, liver or kidney cancer. The chain combines TRBV18 with TRBJ1-2, with D hard to call. CDR3 in amino acids: CASSPGEGLSYGYTF. In nucleotides, the CDR3 is TGTGCCAGCTCACCCGGGGAAGGACTGAGCTATGGCTACACCTTC.